The rows below give T cell receptor beta chains drawn from one sample of a study of blood T cell repertoires in COVID-19. The method was immunoSEQ multiplex PCR; TCRdb's version includes in-frame clones alone and lacks a portion of them. In the table there are 250,000 to 350,000 clones, 90% of which are singletons. The sample comprised PBMCs or T cells enriched from blood (not recorded which). The receptors come from a woman aged 25-40 years who had recovered from COVID-19. Both conserved end residues are part of each CDR3. D genes are given only for firm matches. The size of a clone is reported for some rows only, either as once, few or many, or as a class for expanded clones.

-,TRBJ2-2,-,TRBV9,TGTGCCAGCAGCGCCCCGACAGACAAGGGGCTGTTTTTT,CASSAPTDKGLFF
TRBD1,TRBJ1-2,-,TRBV5-1,TGCGCCAGCAGCTCCTTACAGGGGGCGAATGGCTACACCTTC,CASSSLQGANGYTF
-,TRBJ2-5,-,TRBV6-4,TGTGCCAGCAGTGCCCAGGACAGAAAAGAGACCCAGTACTTC,CASSAQDRKETQYF
TRBD1,TRBJ1-5,-,TRBV19,TGTGCCACCGCGCTATTCGGGACAGTCAATCAGCCCCAGCATTTT,CATALFGTVNQPQHF
TRBD1,TRBJ2-1,-,TRBV15,TGTGCCACCAGCAGAGGTTATAGCCCCAGGGGGAAAGGGTATGAGCAGTTCTTC,CATSRGYSPRGKGYEQFF
-,TRBJ1-3,-,TRBV3-1/TRBV3-2,TGTGCCAGCAGCCCCCTGGCCTCTGGAAACACCATATATTTT,CASSPLASGNTIYF
-,TRBJ1-6,-,TRBV11-2,TGTGCCAGCAGCCTCCGGGGGGTTAGTTCACCCCTCCACTTT,CASSLRGVSSPLHF
TRBD1,TRBJ1-4,once,TRBV27,TGTGCCAGCAGTTATAGCGGGACAGGGAAAGTAAAGCTGTTTTTT,CASSYSGTGKVKLFF
-,TRBJ2-1,-,TRBV9,TGTGCCAGCAGCCCCAAGGAGGGGGCGCTTTACAATGAGCAGTTCTTC,CASSPKEGALYNEQFF
-,TRBJ1-1,-,TRBV6-4,TGTGCCAGCAGTGAAAATGGCCTTAACACTGAAGCTTTCTTT,CASSENGLNTEAFF
TRBD1,TRBJ1-1,-,TRBV12-3/TRBV12-4,TGTGCCAGCAGTTTAGGCAGGGGGGAAGCTTTCTTT,CASSLGRGEAFF
TRBD2,TRBJ2-1,-,TRBV28,TGTGCCAGCTTACGACTAGCGGGAGGGCCCACGAACAATGAGCAGTTCTTC,CASLRLAGGPTNNEQFF
TRBD1,TRBJ1-2,-,TRBV28,TGTGCCAGCAGTTTGCCAGGGGGCACGAGCGGCTACACCTTC,CASSLPGGTSGYTF
TRBD2,TRBJ2-1,-,TRBV6-2/TRBV6-3,TGTGCCAGCAGTTTCCTCTCAACTAGGACTAGCGGGAGAAATGAGCAGTTCTTC,CASSFLSTRTSGRNEQFF
-,TRBJ2-1,-,TRBV19,TGTGCCAGTAGTCCATCGCCCGGTCTCCTAGTGGAGTACAATGAGCAGTTCTTC,CASSPSPGLLVEYNEQFF
TRBD1,TRBJ2-5,-,TRBV27,TGTGCCAGCAGGTCGGGACAGGGGACTTGGGAGACCCAGTACTTC,CASRSGQGTWETQYF
TRBD2,TRBJ2-7,-,TRBV7-2,TGTGCCAGCAGCTTATTTCTAGCGGGAGGGCCCTACGAGCAGTACTTC,CASSLFLAGGPYEQYF
TRBD2,TRBJ2-1,-,TRBV28,TGTGCCAGCAGTCGCCAGCGGGAGTCACCCCATGAGCAGTTCTTC,CASSRQRESPHEQFF
-,TRBJ1-5,-,TRBV28,TGTGCCAGCAGTTCCCGGGATTGGGATCAGCCCCAGCATTTT,CASSSRDWDQPQHF
-,TRBJ2-7,-,TRBV25-1,TGTGCCAGCGTAGGGGCCGAGCAGTACTTC,CASVGAEQYF
TRBD2,TRBJ2-3,-,TRBV15,TGTGCCACCAGCAACCTACTAGCGGGAACATTCACAGATACGCAGTATTTT,CATSNLLAGTFTDTQYF